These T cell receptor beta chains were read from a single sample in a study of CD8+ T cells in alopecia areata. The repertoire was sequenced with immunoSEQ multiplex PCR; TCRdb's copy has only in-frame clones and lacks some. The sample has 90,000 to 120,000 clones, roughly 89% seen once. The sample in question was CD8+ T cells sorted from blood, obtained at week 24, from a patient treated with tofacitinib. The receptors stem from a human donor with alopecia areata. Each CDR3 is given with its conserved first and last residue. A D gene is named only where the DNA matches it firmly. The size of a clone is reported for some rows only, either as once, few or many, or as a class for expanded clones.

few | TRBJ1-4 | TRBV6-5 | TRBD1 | TGTGCCAGCAGTTACACAGGGGGCCGGGAAAAACTGTTTTTT | CASSYTGGREKLFF
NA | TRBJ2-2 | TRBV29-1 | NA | TGCAGCGTCGGACGGCCGGGCACCGGGGAGCTGTTTTTT | CSVGRPGTGELFF
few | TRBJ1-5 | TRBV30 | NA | TGTGCCTGGAGCGAGCAGGTAAATCAGCCCCAGCATTTT | CAWSEQVNQPQHF
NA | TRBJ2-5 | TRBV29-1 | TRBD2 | TGCAGCACTAGCGGGGGGCTCACAGCGTCTGAGACCCAGTACTTC | CSTSGGLTASETQYF
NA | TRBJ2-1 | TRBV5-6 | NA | TGTGCCAGCAGCTTGGTAAGGACATACTACAATGAGCAGTTCTTC | CASSLVRTYYNEQFF
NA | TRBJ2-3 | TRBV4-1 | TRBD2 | TGCGCCAGCAGCTCGGGGGGTTTCCCGTATTTT | CASSSGGFPYF
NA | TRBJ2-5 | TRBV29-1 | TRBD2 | TGCAGCGTTGAAGATCTTGCGCGGGGGGGCCAAGAGACCCAGTACTTC | CSVEDLARGGQETQYF
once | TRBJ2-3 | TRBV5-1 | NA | TGCGCCAGCAGCCTAGGCGAAAGGGCGGCAGATACGCAGTATTTT | CASSLGERAADTQYF
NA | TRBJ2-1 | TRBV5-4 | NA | TGTGCCAGCAGCTCCGGGCCGAGCTCCTACAATGAGCAGTTCTTC | CASSSGPSSYNEQFF
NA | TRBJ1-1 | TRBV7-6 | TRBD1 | TGTGCCAGCAGCACCGGGCAGGGGGCGCGGGGAACTGAAGCTTTCTTT | CASSTGQGARGTEAFF
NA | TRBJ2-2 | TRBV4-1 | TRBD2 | TGCGCCAGCAGTCTGCTAGCGGGGGGGCCGCCCGGGGAGCTGTTTTTT | CASSLLAGGPPGELFF
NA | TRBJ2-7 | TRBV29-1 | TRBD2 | TGCAGCGTACTAGCGGGTGGCGAGCAGTACTTC | CSVLAGGEQYF
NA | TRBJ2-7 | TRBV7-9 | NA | TGTGCCAGCAGCTTTTCCGGGGAGCAGTACTTC | CASSFSGEQYF
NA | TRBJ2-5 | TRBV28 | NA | TGTGCCAGCAGCAATACCGGGGACCATAAAGAGACCCAGTACTTC | CASSNTGDHKETQYF
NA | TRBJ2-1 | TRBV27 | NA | TGTGCCAGCAGCATTACAGGGTTCAATGAGCAGTTCTTC | CASSITGFNEQFF
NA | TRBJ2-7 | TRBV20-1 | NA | TGCAGTGCGATACAGGGCTACGAGCAGTACTTC | CSAIQGYEQYF
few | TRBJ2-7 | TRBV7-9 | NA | TGTGCCAGCAGCTTGGGCCGCACCTACGAGCAGTACTTC | CASSLGRTYEQYF
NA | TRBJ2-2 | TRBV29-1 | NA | TGCAGCGTTGTGGGGACGGTGAACACCGGGGAGCTGTTTTTT | CSVVGTVNTGELFF
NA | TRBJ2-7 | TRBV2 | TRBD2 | TGTGCCAGCAGTCCTTTAGCGGGGGGCTTCCTCGAGCAGTACTTC | CASSPLAGGFLEQYF
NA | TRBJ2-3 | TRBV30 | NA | TGTGCCTGGAGTGATCTTTCCAGGGGCAAAACAGATACGCAGTATTTT | CAWSDLSRGKTDTQYF
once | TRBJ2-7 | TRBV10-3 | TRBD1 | TGTGCCATCAGTGAGTCCACAGGGGTCTCCGGCTACGAGCAGTACTTC | CAISESTGVSGYEQYF